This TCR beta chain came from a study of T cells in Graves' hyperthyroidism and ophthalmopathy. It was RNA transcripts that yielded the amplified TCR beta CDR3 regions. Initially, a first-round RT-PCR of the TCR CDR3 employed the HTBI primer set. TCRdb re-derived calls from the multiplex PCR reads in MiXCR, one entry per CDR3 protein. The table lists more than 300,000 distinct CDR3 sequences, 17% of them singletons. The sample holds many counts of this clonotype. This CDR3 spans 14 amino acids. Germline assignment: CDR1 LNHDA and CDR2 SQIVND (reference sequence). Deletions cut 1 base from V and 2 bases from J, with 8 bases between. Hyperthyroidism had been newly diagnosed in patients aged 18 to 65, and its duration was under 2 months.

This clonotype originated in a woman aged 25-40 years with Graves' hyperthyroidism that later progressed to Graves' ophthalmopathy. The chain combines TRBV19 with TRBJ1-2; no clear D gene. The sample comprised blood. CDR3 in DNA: TGTGCCAGTAGTATAGCGGCCCAGAACTATGGCTACACCTTC. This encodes CASSIAAQNYGYTF.